This T cell receptor (beta chain) stems from a study of CD8+CD57+ T cells in acquired aplastic anemia. As for the study in general: DNA recovered from sorted CD4+ and CD8+ cells had a mean of approximately 3 ug. General study findings and limits: Comparison of patients with controls identified approximately 28 shared CD8+ CDR3 sequences.

As to this clonotype: Antigen specificity is unknown.

Patients selected for sequencing had displayed CD8+CD57+ cell expansion by flow cytometry. A severe acquired aplastic anemia diagnosis applied to all patients. No therapy was given to patients before blood sampling. Profiles of TCR beta VDJ and CDR3 were generated from a genomic DNA template. TCRdb re-analysed the reads in MiXCR, keeping a single row per CDR3 protein. The data hold roughly 160,000 distinct CDR3 sequences, with 70% to 80% observed a single time. The CDR3 loop spans 13 amino acids. V was shortened by 9 bases and J by 1 base, with 13 bases between the two germline ends. The chain couples TRBV12-3 or TRBV12-4 to TRBJ2-7; tentative D call: TRBD2 (6 bases). This clonotype was obtained from a human donor with aplastic anemia. The sequenced sample consisted of sorted CD4+, CD8+, or CD8+CD57+ T cells (not recorded which) from PBMCs. As DNA, the CDR3 is TGTGCCAGTTTGCTCAGCGGGTCCTACGAGCAGTACTTC. Residues: CASLLSGSYEQYF.